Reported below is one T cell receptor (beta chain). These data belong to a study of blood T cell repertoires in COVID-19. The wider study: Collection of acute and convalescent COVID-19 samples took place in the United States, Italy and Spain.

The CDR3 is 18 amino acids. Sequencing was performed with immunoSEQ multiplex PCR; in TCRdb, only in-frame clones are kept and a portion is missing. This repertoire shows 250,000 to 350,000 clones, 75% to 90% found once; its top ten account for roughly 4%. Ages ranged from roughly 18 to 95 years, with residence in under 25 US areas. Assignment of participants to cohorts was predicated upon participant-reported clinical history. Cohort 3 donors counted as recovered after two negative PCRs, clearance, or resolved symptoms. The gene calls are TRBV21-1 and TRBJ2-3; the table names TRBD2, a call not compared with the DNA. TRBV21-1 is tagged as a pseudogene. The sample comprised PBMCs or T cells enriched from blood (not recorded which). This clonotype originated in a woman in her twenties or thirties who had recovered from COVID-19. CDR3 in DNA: TGTGCCAGCAGCAAAGGGGTGGCTAGTTGGCCCAGCACAGATACGCAGTATTTT. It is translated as CASSKGVASWPSTDTQYF.